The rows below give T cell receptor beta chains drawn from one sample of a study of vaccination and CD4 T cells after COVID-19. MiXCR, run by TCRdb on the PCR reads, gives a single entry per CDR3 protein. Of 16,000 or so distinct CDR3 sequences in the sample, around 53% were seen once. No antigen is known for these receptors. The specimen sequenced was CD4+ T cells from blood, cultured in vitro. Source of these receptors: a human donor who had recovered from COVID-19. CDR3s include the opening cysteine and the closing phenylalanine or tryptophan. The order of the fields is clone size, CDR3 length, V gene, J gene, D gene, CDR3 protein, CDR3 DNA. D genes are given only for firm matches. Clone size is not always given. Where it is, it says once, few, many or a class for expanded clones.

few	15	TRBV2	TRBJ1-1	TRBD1	CASKRTGAVNTEAFF	TGTGCCAGCAAGAGGACAGGGGCCGTCAACACTGAAGCTTTCTTT
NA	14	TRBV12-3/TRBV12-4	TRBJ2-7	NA	CASSYRTDSYEQYF	TGTGCCAGCAGCTACCGGACAGATTCCTACGAGCAGTACTTC
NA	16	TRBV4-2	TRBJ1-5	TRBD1	CASSSRTGGSNQPQHF	TGTGCCAGCAGCAGTAGGACAGGCGGTAGCAATCAGCCCCAGCATTTT
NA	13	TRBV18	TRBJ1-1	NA	CASSPLQGDEAFF	TGTGCCAGCTCACCATTACAGGGCGATGAAGCTTTCTTT
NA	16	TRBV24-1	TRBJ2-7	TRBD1	CATSELTGPLIYEQYF	TGTGCCACCAGTGAACTGACAGGGCCTCTGATCTACGAGCAGTACTTC
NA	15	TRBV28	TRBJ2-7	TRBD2	CASSSSSGTLYEQYF	TGTGCCAGCAGTTCCTCCAGCGGGACCCTCTACGAGCAGTACTTC
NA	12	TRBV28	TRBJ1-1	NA	CASSHGGTEAFF	TGTGCCAGCAGTCACGGAGGTACTGAAGCTTTCTTT
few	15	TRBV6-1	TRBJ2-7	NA	CASSRSGLGAYEQYF	TGTGCCAGCAGTAGATCCGGGCTGGGGGCCTACGAGCAGTACTTC
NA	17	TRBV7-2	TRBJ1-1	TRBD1	CASSSDTVGTGGVGAFF	TGTGCCAGCAGCTCAGATACGGTCGGGACAGGGGGCGTCGGAGCTTTCTTT
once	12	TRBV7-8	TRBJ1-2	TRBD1	CASSFDRASYTF	TGTGCCAGCAGCTTCGACAGGGCTAGCTACACCTTC
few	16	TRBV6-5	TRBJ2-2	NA	CASSYSIRGAGGELFF	TGTGCCAGCAGTTACTCGATAAGAGGGGCCGGCGGGGAGCTGTTTTTT
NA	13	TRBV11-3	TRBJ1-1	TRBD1	CASSFSGGTEAFF	TGTGCCAGCAGCTTTTCAGGGGGCACTGAAGCTTTCTTT
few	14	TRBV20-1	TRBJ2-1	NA	CSARWWRSYNEQFF	TGCAGTGCTAGATGGTGGAGGTCCTACAATGAGCAGTTCTTC
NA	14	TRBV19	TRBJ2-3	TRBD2	CASSLGLAGGAQYF	TGTGCCAGTAGCCTTGGACTAGCGGGGGGGGCACAGTATTTT
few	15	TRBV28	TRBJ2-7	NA	CASSLAGLETYEQYF	TGTGCCAGCTCCTTGGCGGGGCTTGAAACCTACGAGCAGTACTTC
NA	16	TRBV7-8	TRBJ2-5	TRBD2	CASSIGTKRGSETQYF	TGTGCCAGCAGCATAGGGACTAAGCGGGGTAGCGAGACCCAGTACTTC
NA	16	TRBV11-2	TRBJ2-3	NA	CASSTRGGQVPDTQYF	TGTGCCAGCAGCACGCGGGGCGGGCAGGTGCCAGATACGCAGTATTTT
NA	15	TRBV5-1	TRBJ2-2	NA	CASSLLGAETGELFF	TGCGCCAGCAGCTTGCTTGGGGCCGAAACCGGGGAGCTGTTTTTT
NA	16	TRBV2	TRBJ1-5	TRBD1	CASRPDRASHNQPQHF	TGTGCCAGCAGGCCGGACAGGGCCTCTCACAATCAGCCCCAGCATTTT
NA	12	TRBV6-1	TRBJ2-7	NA	CASSAALYEQYF	TGTGCCAGCAGCGCAGCCCTCTACGAGCAGTACTTC
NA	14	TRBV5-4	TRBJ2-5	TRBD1	CASSRGQGQETQYF	TGTGCCAGCAGCCGCGGACAGGGGCAAGAGACCCAGTACTTC
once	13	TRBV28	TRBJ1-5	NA	CASNRQENQPQHF	TGTGCCAGCAACCGACAGGAAAATCAGCCCCAGCATTTT
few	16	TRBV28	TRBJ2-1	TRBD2	CASSFPSGGRYNEQFF	TGTGCCAGCAGTTTCCCGAGCGGGGGCAGATACAATGAGCAGTTCTTC
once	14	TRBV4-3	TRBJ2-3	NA	CASSNENQGYTQYF	TGCGCCAGCAGCAATGAGAACCAGGGCTATACGCAGTATTTT
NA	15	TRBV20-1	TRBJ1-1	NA	CSARDYLISNTEAFF	TGCAGTGCTAGGGATTACTTAATCTCGAACACTGAAGCTTTCTTT
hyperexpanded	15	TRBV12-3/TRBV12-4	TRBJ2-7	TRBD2	CASSLGRGRSYEQYF	TGTGCCAGCAGTTTAGGGCGGGGGAGATCCTACGAGCAGTACTTC
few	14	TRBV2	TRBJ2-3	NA	CASSPRLGTDTQYF	TGTGCCAGCAGTCCTAGGCTAGGCACAGATACGCAGTATTTT
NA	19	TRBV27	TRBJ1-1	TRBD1	CASRTISGTGGISSTEAFF	TGTGCCAGCAGAACCATATCCGGGACAGGGGGCATTTCTAGCACTGAAGCTTTCTTT
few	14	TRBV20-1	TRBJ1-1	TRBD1	CSARSGQGLAEAFF	TGCAGTGCTAGGTCGGGACAGGGTCTAGCTGAAGCTTTCTTT
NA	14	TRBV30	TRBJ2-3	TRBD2	CACRLAGGQDTQYF	TGTGCCTGCAGACTAGCGGGAGGGCAAGATACGCAGTATTTT
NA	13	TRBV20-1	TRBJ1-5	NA	CSARGTANQPQHF	TGCAGTGCTAGAGGGACAGCTAATCAGCCCCAGCATTTT
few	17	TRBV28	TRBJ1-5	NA	CASSTTGKRLGNQPQHF	TGTGCCAGCAGCACTACGGGGAAACGGCTAGGCAATCAGCCCCAGCATTTT
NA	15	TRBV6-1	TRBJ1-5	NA	CASSVLWDSNQPQHF	TGTGCCAGCAGTGTGCTTTGGGACAGCAATCAGCCCCAGCATTTT
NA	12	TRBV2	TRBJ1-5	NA	CASSEDKSPQHF	TGTGCCAGCAGTGAAGACAAGTCCCCCCAGCATTTT
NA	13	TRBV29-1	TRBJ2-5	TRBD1	CSARDRAPETQYF	TGCAGCGCCCGGGACAGGGCCCCAGAGACCCAGTACTTC
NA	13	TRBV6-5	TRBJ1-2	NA	CASSSREGYGYTF	TGTGCCAGCAGTTCCCGAGAGGGATATGGCTACACCTTC
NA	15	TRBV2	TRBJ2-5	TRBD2	CASKPPSGGGKTQYF	TGTGCCAGCAAACCGCCTAGCGGGGGAGGAAAGACCCAGTACTTC
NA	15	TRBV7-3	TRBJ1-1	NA	CASSLNQGGGTEAFF	TGTGCCAGCAGCCTAAACCAGGGTGGGGGGACTGAAGCTTTCTTT
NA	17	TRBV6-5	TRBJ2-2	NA	CASSYPLDTLGPGELFF	TGTGCCAGCAGTTACCCACTGGACACCTTAGGACCCGGGGAGCTGTTTTTT
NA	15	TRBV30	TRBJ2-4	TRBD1	CAWSRQGMLRNIQYF	TGTGCCTGGAGTCGACAGGGAATGTTACGGAACATTCAGTACTTC
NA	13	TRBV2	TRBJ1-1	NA	CASSDHVNTEAFF	TGTGCCAGCAGTGACCATGTGAACACTGAAGCTTTCTTT
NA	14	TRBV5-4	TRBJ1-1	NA	CASSRDTTNTEAFF	TGTGCCAGCAGTCGGGACACGACGAACACTGAAGCTTTCTTT
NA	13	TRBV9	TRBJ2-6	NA	CASSVGGANVLTF	TGTGCCAGCAGCGTAGGCGGGGCCAACGTCCTGACTTTC
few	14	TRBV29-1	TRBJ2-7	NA	CSVEDPGGAYEQYF	TGCAGCGTTGAAGATCCAGGAGGGGCCTACGAGCAGTACTTC